Listed here is a single TCR beta chain. The protocol was immunoSEQ multiplex PCR, while the TCRdb copy is restricted to in-frame clones and leaves out a portion. The sample lists around 42,000 clones, around 88% occurring once. The data were obtained in a study of OX40 agonist ivuxolimab in advanced cancers. This CDR3 contains 15 residues. CDR1 MGHRA and CDR2 YSYEKL come from the germline V gene. Trimming stripped 5 bases from V and 2 bases from J, with 15 bases between. The sequencing here drew on CD4+ or CD8+ T cells sorted from blood, taken in a trial of the OX40 agonist ivuxolimab. The clonotype originates from an adult with an advanced solid tumor such as melanoma, head and neck, liver or kidney cancer. The V and J genes are TRBV4-1 and TRBJ2-5, with D possibly matching TRBD2 (7 bases). The CDR3 DNA sequence: TGCGCCAGCAGCAGCGGGGACACCTTTCAAGAGACCCAGTACTTC. Amino acids: CASSSGDTFQETQYF.